The 10 T cell receptor beta chains below come from one sample, sequenced in a study of T cell repertoires and Cas9 in healthy adults. Here immunoSEQ multiplex PCR was the method, and the copy in TCRdb shows in-frame clones only, minus some. Of approximately 22,000 clones detected, about nine tenths appear once; the ten largest clones hold around 0.71%. The specimen was CD4+ effector T cells (CD127+, CD25-, CD137-, CD154-) from PBMCs; culture status not recorded. These TCRs come from a human donor in good health.

This clone appeared once. The genes are TRBV6-1 and TRBJ2-7; the match to TRBD1 covers 7 bases. Unmatched junction bases numbered 7, after V lost 7 bases and J lost 1 base. CDR3 length equals 14 residues. CDR1 is MNHNS and CDR2 is SASEGT in the germline V gene. CDR3 sequence reads: CASKGTGVSYEQYF. CDR3 nucleotides: TGTGCCAGCAAAGGTACAGGGGTTTCCTACGAGCAGTACTTC.

The gene calls are TRBV7-8 and TRBJ1-1, with a possible D match to TRBD1 (6 bases). Germline values: CDR1 SGHVS, CDR2 FQNEAQ. Trimming pared 0 bases from V and 9 bases from J, leaving 14 bases between. The CDR3 covers 14 residues. The CDR3, as DNA: TGTGCCAGCAGCTTAGCGCGGGGACAACGGCAAGCTTTCTTT. It is translated as CASSLARGQRQAFF.

V gene TRBV5-1 combines with J gene TRBJ2-7; a possible D gene is TRBD1 (5 bases). Germline V gene data show CDR1 as SGHRS and CDR2 as YFSETQ. The CDR3 consists of 15 residues. Trimming took 0 bases from V and 1 from J, leaving 11 bases between them. DNA for the CDR3: TGCGCCAGCAGCTTGGTAACAGGATATTCCTACGAGCAGTACTTC. It translates to CASSLVTGYSYEQYF. Full variable domain (remainder filled in from reference TRBV5-1 and TRBJ2-7): KAGVTQTPRYLIKTRGQQVTLSCSPISGHRSVSWYQQTPGQGLQFLFEYFSETQRNKGNFPGRFSGRQFSNSRSEMNVSTLELGDSALYLCASSLVTGYSYEQYFGPGTRLTVT.

V and J are TRBV5-6 and TRBJ2-1; TRBD1 agrees at 10 bases. This CDR3 is 16 amino acids long. V shed 4 bases, J shed 8 bases, and the junction held 12 bases outside the gene matches. Per germline, CDR1 SGHDT and CDR2 YYEEEE. CDR3 DNA sequence: TGTGCCAGCAGCGCCCCCGGACAGGGGGTTTCCGATGAGCAGTTCTTC. Translation: CASSAPGQGVSDEQFF.

The chain links TRBV7-8 to TRBJ2-5, with D tentatively TRBD1 (6 bases). Trimming took 5 bases from V and 5 from J, leaving 15 bases between them. This CDR3 has 14 residues. Germline V CDR1 and CDR2: SGHVS, FQNEAQ. CDR3 DNA: TGTGCCAGCAGCCCAAACAGGGAGAGGGAGACCCAGTACTTC. Residues: CASSPNRERETQYF.

The chain carries TRBV28 and TRBJ2-1, with 7 bases matching TRBD1. Germline V CDR1 and CDR2: MDHEN, SYDVKM. The ends lost 5 bases at V and 5 bases at J; junction bases unmatched: 12. CDR3 length: 16 residues. CDR3 coding DNA: TGTGCCAGCAGTACGCATAAAAGGGGGCTCCACAATGAGCAGTTCTTC. Translating it yields CASSTHKRGLHNEQFF.

V gene TRBV30 combines with J gene TRBJ2-4, with TRBD2 matching 9 bases. This CDR3 has 15 residues. V dropped 4 bases and J dropped 6; count of bases not matched to a gene: 10. Germline V gene lookup returns CDR1 GTSNPN and CDR2 SVGIG (reference sequence). In DNA form, the CDR3 reads TGTGCCTGGACGGTTGGTGGCGGGGGGGCAAACATTCAGTACTTC. Protein product: CAWTVGGGGANIQYF.

The rearrangement uses TRBV27 and TRBJ1-1; D unresolved. V lost 5 bases to trimming and J lost 1 base, with 14 bases between them. The CDR3 covers 15 residues. In germline, CDR1 is MNHEY, CDR2 SMNVEV (reference sequence). The CDR3 nucleotides read TGTGCCAGCAGTACGCTCACTGACCCGAACACTGAAGCTTTCTTT. This translates into CASSTLTDPNTEAFF.

The V and J genes are TRBV19 and TRBJ2-1; D remains ambiguous. Germline V gene sequence: CDR1 LNHDA, CDR2 SQIVND (reference sequence). The length of the CDR3 is 13 residues. V was pared by 3 bases and J by 4 bases, with 7 bases between. CDR3 bases: TGTGCCAGTAGTATTGCCGGGTACAATGAGCAGTTCTTC. Amino acids: CASSIAGYNEQFF.

This clone was observed a handful of times. Sequence at one end of the junction differs from germline and may be a read error. This chain uses TRBV4-1 with TRBJ1-2, with TRBD1 matching 7 bases. The CDR3 spans 14 residues. Per germline, CDR1 MGHRA and CDR2 YSYEKL. CDR3 in amino acids: CASSQDREDYGYTF. CDR3 DNA sequence: TGTGCCAGCAGCCAAGACAGGGAAGACTATGGCTACACCTTC.